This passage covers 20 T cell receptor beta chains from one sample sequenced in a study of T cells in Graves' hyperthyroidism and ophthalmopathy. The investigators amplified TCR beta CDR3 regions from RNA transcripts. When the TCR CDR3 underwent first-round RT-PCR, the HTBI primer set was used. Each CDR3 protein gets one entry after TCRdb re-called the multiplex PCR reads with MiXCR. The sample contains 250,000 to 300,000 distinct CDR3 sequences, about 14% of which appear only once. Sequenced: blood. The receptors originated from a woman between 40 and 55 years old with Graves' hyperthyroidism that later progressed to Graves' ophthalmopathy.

Here the CDR3 DNA reads TGTGCCAGCAGCCCATCGGGACTAGCGGGAGGCCAGTTCTTC. Its protein product is CASSPSGLAGGQFF. The rearrangement joins TRBV9 to TRBJ2-1; 15 bases are shared with TRBD2. The germline V gene has CDR1 SGDLS and CDR2 YYNGEE. The V segment lost 4 bases and the J segment 13 bases; nucleotides outside the gene matches: 6. The CDR3 totals 14 residues.

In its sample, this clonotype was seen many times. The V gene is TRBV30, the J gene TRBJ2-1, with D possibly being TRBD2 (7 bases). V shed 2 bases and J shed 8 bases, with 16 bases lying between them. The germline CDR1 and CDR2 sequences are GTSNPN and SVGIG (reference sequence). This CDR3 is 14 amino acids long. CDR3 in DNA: TGTGCCTGGAGTATCCAGGGGAGGGACGATGAGCAGTTCTTC. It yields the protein CAWSIQGRDDEQFF.

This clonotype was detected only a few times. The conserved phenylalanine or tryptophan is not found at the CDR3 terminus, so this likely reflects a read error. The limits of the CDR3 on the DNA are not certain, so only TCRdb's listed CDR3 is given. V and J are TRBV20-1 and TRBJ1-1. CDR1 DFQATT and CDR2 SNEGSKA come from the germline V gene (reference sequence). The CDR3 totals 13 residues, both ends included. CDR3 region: CSARGRSDTEGFV.

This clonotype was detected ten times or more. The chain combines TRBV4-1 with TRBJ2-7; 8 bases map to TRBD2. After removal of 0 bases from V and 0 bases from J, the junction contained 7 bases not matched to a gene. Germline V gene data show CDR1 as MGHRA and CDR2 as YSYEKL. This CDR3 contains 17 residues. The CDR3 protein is CASSQDKTSGSSYEQYF. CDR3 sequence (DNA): TGCGCCAGCAGCCAAGATAAAACTAGCGGTAGCTCCTACGAGCAGTACTTC.

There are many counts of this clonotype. The CDR3: CASRPWTSGAYNEQFF. In DNA form, the CDR3 reads TGTGCCAGCAGACCTTGGACTAGCGGAGCCTACAATGAGCAGTTCTTC. This rearrangement joins TRBV6-1 to TRBJ2-1, with 10 bases identical to TRBD2. This CDR3 spans 16 amino acids. Germline trimming cut 6 bases from V and 2 bases from J; bases unmatched to any gene: 7. Germline lookup yields CDR1 MNHNS and CDR2 SASEGT.

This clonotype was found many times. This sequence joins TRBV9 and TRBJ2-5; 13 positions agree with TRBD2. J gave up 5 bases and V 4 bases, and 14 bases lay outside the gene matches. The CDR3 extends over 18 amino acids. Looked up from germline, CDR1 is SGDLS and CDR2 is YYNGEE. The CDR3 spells CASSPHRTSGSSGETQYF. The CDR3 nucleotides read TGTGCCAGCAGCCCACACCGGACTAGCGGGAGCTCCGGGGAGACCCAGTACTTC.

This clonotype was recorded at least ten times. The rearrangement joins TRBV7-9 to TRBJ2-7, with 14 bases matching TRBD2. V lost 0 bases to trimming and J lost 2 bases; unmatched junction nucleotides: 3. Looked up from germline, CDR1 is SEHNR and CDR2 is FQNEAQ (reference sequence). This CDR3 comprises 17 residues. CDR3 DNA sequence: TGTGCCAGCAGCTTAGCGATGGGACTAGCGGGAGCCTACGAGCAGTACTTC. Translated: CASSLAMGLAGAYEQYF. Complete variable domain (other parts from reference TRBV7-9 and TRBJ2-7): DTGVSQNPRHKITKRGQNVTFRCDPISEHNRLYWYRQTLGQGPEFLTYFQNEAQLEKSRLLSDRFSAERPKGSFSTLEIQRTEQGDSAMYLCASSLAMGLAGAYEQYFGPGTRLTVT.

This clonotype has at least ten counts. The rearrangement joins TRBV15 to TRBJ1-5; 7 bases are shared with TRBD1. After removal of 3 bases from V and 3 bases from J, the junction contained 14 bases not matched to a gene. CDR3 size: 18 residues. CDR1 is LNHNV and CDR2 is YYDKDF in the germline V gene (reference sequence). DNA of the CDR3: TGTGCCACCAGCAGCGATAACAAACAGGGGATTGACAATCAGCCCCAGCATTTT. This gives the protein CATSSDNKQGIDNQPQHF.

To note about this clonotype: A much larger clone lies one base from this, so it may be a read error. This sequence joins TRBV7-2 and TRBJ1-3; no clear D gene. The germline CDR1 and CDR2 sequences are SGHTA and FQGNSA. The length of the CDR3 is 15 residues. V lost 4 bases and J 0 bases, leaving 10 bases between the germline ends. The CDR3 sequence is CASSSGLGSGNTIYF. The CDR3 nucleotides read TGTGCCAGCAGCTCAGGACTCGGCTCTGGAAACACCATATATTTT.

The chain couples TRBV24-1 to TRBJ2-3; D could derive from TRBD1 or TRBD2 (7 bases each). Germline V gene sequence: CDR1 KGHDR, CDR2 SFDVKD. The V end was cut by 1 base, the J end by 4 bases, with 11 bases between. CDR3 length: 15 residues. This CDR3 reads CATSDLQGRADTQYF. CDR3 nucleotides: TGTGCCACCAGTGATTTACAGGGGAGGGCAGATACGCAGTATTTT.

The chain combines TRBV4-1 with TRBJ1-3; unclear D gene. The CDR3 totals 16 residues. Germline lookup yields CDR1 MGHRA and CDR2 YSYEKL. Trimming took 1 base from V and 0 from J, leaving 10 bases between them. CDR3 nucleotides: TGCGCCAGCAGCCAAGGGGGAAAGGGCTCTGGAAACACCATATATTTT. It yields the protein CASSQGGKGSGNTIYF.

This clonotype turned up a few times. CDR3 region: CASSSIMNRLNTEAFF. The CDR3 region has the DNA TGTGCCAGTAGTAGTATCATGAACAGGCTGAACACTGAAGCTTTCTTT. The genes are TRBV19 and TRBJ1-1, with D perhaps matching TRBD1 (5 bases). This CDR3 has 16 amino acids. V shed 4 bases and J shed 0 bases, with 15 bases lying between them. CDR1 is LNHDA, CDR2 SQIVND, per germline (reference sequence).

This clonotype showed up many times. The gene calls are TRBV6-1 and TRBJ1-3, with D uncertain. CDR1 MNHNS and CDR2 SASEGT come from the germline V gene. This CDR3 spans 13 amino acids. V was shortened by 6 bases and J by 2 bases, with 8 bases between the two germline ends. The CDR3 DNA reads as TGTGCCAGCAGCCCCATAGCTGGAAACACCATATATTTT. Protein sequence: CASSPIAGNTIYF.

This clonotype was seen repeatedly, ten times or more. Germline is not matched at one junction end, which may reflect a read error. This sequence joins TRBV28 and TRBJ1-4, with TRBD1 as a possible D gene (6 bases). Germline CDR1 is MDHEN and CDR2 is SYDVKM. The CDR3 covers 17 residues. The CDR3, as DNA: TGTGCCAGCAGTTTGGCCCAGGGGCGTTTTCGGAAAGAAAACCTGTTTTTT. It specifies CASSLAQGRFRKENLFF.

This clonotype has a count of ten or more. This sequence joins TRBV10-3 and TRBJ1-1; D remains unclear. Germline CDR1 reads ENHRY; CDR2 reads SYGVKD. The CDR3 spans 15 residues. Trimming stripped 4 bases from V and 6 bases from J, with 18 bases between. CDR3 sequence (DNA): TGTGCCATCAGTGGACCAGAGAAGGGATTAGCTGAAGCTTTCTTT. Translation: CAISGPEKGLAEAFF.

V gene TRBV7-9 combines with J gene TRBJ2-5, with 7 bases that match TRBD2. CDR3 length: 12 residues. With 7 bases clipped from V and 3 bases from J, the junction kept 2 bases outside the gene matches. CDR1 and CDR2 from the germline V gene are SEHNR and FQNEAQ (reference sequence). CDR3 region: CASTAGEETQYF. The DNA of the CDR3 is TGTGCCAGCACGGCGGGGGAAGAGACCCAGTACTTC.

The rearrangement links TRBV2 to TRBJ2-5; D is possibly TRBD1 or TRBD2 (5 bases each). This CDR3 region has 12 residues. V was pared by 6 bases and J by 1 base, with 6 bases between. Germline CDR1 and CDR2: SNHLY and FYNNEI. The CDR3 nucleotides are TGTGCCAGCAGCGGGACCCAAGAGACCCAGTACTTC. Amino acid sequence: CASSGTQETQYF.

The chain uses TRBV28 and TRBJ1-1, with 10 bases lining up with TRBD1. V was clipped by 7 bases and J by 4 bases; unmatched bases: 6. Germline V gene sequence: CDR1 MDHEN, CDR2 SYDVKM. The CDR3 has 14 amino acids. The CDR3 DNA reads TGTGCCAGCAACAGACAGGGGGCTACCACTGAAGCTTTCTTT. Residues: CASNRQGATTEAFF.

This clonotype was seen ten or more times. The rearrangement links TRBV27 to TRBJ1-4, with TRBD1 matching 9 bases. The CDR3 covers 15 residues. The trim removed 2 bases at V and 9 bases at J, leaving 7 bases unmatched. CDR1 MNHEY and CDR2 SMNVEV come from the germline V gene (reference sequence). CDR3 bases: TGTGCCAGCAGTTTAGACCTAGACAGGGGGAAAAAACTGTTTTTT. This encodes CASSLDLDRGKKLFF.

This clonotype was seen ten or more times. CDR3 region: CASSRTLKGANVLTF. Here the CDR3 DNA reads TGTGCCAGCAGTCGTACGCTAAAAGGGGCCAACGTCCTGACTTTC. The rearrangement links TRBV28 to TRBJ2-6; D is unclear. This CDR3 contains 15 residues. Per germline, CDR1 MDHEN and CDR2 SYDVKM. The V end lost 5 bases, the J end lost 4 bases, and 12 bases lay between the germline ends.